The clone carrying this T cell receptor (beta chain) has only a few counts. As yet, its antigen is unknown. The sample originates from a study of T cell repertoires in cytomegalovirus infection. Study-wide results and limits: Ex vivo responses were dominated by HLA-C-restricted CMV-specific TCR beta clonotypes.

TCRdb redid the calling of the reads with MiXCR, one entry per CDR3 protein. The sample has more than 400,000 distinct CDR3 sequences, more than 20% seen once. V was cut by 7 bases and J by 5 bases, with 15 bases left in between. This CDR3 is built from 13 residues. CDR1 is SQVTM and CDR2 is ANQGSEA in the germline V gene. Sequenced input: PBMCs. The source of this sequence is a human donor in good health (CMV status not recorded). Some clones in this sample may be carry-over from other donors' samples. The V gene is TRBV29-1, the J gene TRBJ2-1; D might be TRBD1 (6 bases). The CDR3 sequence is CSGDRDTNNEQFF. CDR3 coding DNA: TGCAGCGGAGACCGGGACACAAACAATGAGCAGTTCTTC.